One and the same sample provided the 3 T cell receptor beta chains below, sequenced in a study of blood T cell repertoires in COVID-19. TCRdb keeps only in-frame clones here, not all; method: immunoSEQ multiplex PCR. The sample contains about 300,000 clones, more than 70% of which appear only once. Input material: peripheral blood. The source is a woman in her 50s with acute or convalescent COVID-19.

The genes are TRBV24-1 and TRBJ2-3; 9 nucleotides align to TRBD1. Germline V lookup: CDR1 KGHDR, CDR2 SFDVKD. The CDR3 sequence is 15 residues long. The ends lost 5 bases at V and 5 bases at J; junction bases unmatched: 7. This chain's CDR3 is CATSGGQGRKDTQYF. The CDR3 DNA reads TGTGCCACCAGTGGTGGACAGGGGCGGAAAGATACGCAGTATTTT.

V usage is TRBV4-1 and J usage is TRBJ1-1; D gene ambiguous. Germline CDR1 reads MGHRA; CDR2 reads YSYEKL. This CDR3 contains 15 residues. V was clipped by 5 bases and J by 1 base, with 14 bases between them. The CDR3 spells CASSKHRSQNTEAFF. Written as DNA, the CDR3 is TGCGCCAGCAGCAAGCATCGGAGCCAGAACACTGAAGCTTTCTTT.

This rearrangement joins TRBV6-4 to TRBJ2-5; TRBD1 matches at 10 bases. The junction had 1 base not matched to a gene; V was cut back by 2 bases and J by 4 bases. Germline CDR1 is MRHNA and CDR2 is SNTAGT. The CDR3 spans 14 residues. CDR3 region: CASSDRTGGETQYF. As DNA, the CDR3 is TGTGCCAGCAGTGACCGGACAGGGGGAGAGACCCAGTACTTC.